This T cell receptor beta chain emerged from a study of T cells in Graves' hyperthyroidism and ophthalmopathy (dated by TCRdb to about 2019). Broadly, across the study: Peripheral blood was collected at initial diagnosis, before any treatment. TCR Vbeta CDR3 sequencing of roughly 140 peripheral blood samples (over 40 ophthalmopathy, under 80 hyperthyroidism and approximately 17 progressor patients) is reported in the paper. For training and testing, the 80 to 100 patients in the discovery cohort were randomly divided in a 7:3 ratio. Whether ophthalmopathy could be predicted prospectively was tested in an independent validation cohort made up of some 20 hyperthyroidism patients plus 17 patients who later progressed to ophthalmopathy. After blood sampling, hyperthyroidism patients were treated with methimazole at a starting dose of 30 mg daily, and ophthalmopathy patients were treated with high-dose intravenous methylprednisolone. To identify TCR V-J signatures that set the groups apart, the researchers used a discovery cohort of about a hundred patients, made up of fewer than 50 with Graves' ophthalmopathy and 55 to 65 with stable Graves' hyperthyroidism. In addition, the study compared T-cell repertoires in thyroid tissue and in blood from roughly 6 Graves' hyperthyroidism patients. On the study overall, not on this receptor specifically: Sample size was not statistically predetermined, and blinding of investigators to group allocation was not performed. A 13 V-J signature model separated ophthalmopathy from stable hyperthyroidism, with just over 85% sensitivity and roughly 81% specificity in cross-validation and 80%/75% in testing. Most expanded thyroid clonotypes (frequency above 0.001) were also detected in blood, suggesting blood repertoires may reflect thyroid immune responses. In validation, the model predicted progression to ophthalmopathy a median of around six months before onset, with about 70% sensitivity and roughly 77% specificity.

Amplification of TCR beta CDR3 regions was carried out from RNA transcripts. For the first round of RT-PCR on the TCR CDR3, the HTBI primer set was used together with the Qiagen OneStep RT-PCR kit. Libraries were constructed in a second round of multiplex PCR, after which size selection and purification were performed. Paired-end sequencing of the libraries was performed with 100 bp reads on an Illumina HiSeq2000. For the original study's pipeline: SOAPnuke was used to process the raw data, throwing out any read that contained adapters or uncalled bases, had a mean Phred below 15, or lacked an exact constant-primer or identifier match. COPE v1.2.5 was used to merge high-quality paired reads, and clonotypes were defined as unique nucleotide sequences. MiTCR v1.1 was used to align the clonotypes against IMGT TRBV, TRBD and TRBJ reference segments. The analysis included only V-J combinations with a frequency above 0.0001, which together covered 99% to 99.2% of the repertoires. The TCS score was defined as F50 (clonal expansion) divided by E x V (chaos), with BLOSUM62-based TCRdist calculated between CDR3 peptides within each V-J. Welch's t-statistics and random forest reduced 514 V-J features to 10 to 15, which were used in a naive Bayes classifier (R e1071). The public reads were quality trimmed at Q25 with fastp and then assembled into clones with MiXCR by TCRdb, keeping productive beta chains. CDR3 protein duplicates are merged, each entry listing the most common genes and DNA. The authors' filters were not applied to this entry. The sample table lists 620,000 or so distinct CDR3 sequences, approximately 15% of them with a count of one. The ten largest clones capture around an eighth of the sample.

CDR1 is given as MDHEN and CDR2 as SYDVKM, both from the germline V gene. From its cysteine to its phenylalanine, the CDR3 spans 15 amino acids. The only DNA kept is the CDR3, 45 bases in frame from the first base. V and J lose 2 bases and 3 bases, and a span of 14 bases separates them. In its sample, this clonotype was seen many times. What this receptor recognizes is not known. No much larger clone exists at a distance of one base, and base qualities are not known. In the ophthalmopathy patients, disease was moderately to severely active, with a Clinical Activity Score of 3 or more, a NOSPECS grade of 4 or more, and a duration of less than 3 months. The study excluded patients with uncontrolled infections, other autoimmune diseases, pregnancy or lactation. Diagnoses were based on clinical symptoms, serum thyroxine and TRAb, thyroid ultrasound and orbital computed tomography. Ficoll-Paque density gradient centrifugation was used to isolate PBMCs from about 9 ml of fresh peripheral blood. Total RNA was extracted with Trizol reagent, and quality was checked on an Agilent 2100 Bioanalyzer.

This sequence uses TRBV28 and TRBJ2-7; the D gene is perhaps TRBD2, from 5 matching bases. Sample: blood. This sequence originates from a woman in her forties or fifties with Graves' ophthalmopathy. The DNA reads TGTGCCAGCAGTTTAAGGCTAGCCCTCCTCTACGAGCAGTACTTC. Its product reads: CASSLRLALLYEQYF.